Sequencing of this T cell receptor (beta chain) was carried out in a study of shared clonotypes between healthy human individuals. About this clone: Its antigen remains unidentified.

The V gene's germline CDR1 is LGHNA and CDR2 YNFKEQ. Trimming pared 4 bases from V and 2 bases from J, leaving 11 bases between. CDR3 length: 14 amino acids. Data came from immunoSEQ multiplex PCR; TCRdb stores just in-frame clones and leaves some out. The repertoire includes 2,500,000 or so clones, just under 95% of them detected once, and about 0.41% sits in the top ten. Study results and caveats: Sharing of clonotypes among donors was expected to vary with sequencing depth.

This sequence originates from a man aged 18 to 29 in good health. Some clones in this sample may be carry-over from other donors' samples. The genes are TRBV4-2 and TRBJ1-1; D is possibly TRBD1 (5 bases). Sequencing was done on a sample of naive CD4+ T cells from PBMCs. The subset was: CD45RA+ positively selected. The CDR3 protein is CASSPGTRNTEAFF. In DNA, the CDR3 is TGTGCCAGCAGCCCCGGGACGCGCAACACTGAAGCTTTCTTT.